This TCR beta chain was identified in a study of blood T cell repertoires in COVID-19. Study overall: Spain, Italy and the United States supplied samples that represented acute and convalescent COVID-19. The cDNA or gDNA used as material had been derived from T cells, B-cell-depleted T cells, or PBMCs.

CDR1 and CDR2 (germline): SGHAT, FQNNGV. The CDR3 contains 17 residues. V was clipped by 8 bases and J by 0 bases; unmatched bases: 13. Source study methods: It was from reference gene primer amplification that nucleated cell counts were estimated. Clones were sequenced by immunoSEQ multiplex PCR, and TCRdb holds only the in-frame ones, with some missing. Clonal size and the V and J genes are those of that table, whereas D and trimming came from the DNA. The table has 65,000 to 90,000 clones, about 88% seen once. This sequence joins TRBV11-2 and TRBJ2-1; 7 nucleotides match TRBD2. Sequencing was carried out using peripheral blood. This TCR came from a human donor in a cohort sampled during active COVID-19. In nucleotides, the CDR3 is TGTGCCAGCGGCCGCGGGAGAGGCCTCAGCTCCTACAATGAGCAGTTCTTC. Protein sequence: CASGRGRGLSSYNEQFF.